The table lists the clone carrying this TCR beta chain with a few counts. What it binds is unknown. These data come from a study of CD4 T cells in relation to SARS-CoV-2 and coronaviruses. Study context: The negative reference was HIV-1 Nef peptide pool or peptide-free culture.

CD4+ T cells from unexposed donors were obtained before the COVID-19 pandemic (2011-2018). After roughly 9 days of culture, CD4+ T cells were isolated. On days 3 and 7, cultures got half fresh IL-2 medium. TCRdb's table, derived via immunoSEQ multiplex PCR, lists solely in-frame clones and lacks some. Of 28,000 or so clones listed, under 80% are singletons. The CDR3 length is 13 residues. Between the trimmed V and J ends, which lost 1 base and 4 bases, there was a span of 8 bases. Germline lookup yields CDR1 PRHDT and CDR2 FYEKMQ (reference sequence). The clonotype originates from a human donor in good health. The rearrangement links TRBV13 to TRBJ2-7; maybe TRBD1 (5 bases). The source material was CD4+ T cells from PBMCs, cultured in vitro. The CDR3 region has the DNA TGTGCCAGCAGCTTAGAAAGGGGATACGAGCAGTACTTC. Translated, it gives CASSLERGYEQYF.